The rows below give T cell receptor beta chains drawn from one sample of a study of T cell responses to AZD1222 COVID-19 vaccine. Profiling relied on immunoSEQ multiplex PCR, and the TCRdb table lists in-frame clones only, not all of them. This sample yields 150,000 to 200,000 clones, of which around 92% are seen a single time; more than 1% belongs to the top ten. Sequencing used peripheral blood, obtained 28 days after the second AZD1222 dose. These receptors all stem from an adult who received the AZD1222 COVID-19 vaccine. CDR3s include the opening cysteine and the closing phenylalanine or tryptophan. Each record gives: clone size, J gene, V gene, D gene, CDR3 DNA, CDR3 protein. D genes are given only for firm matches. Expanded clones get a size class; other rows say once, few or many, or leave the size out.

. | TRBJ1-5 | TRBV7-8 | TRBD1 | TGTGCCAGCAGCCCCGGACAGGGAATGGACAATCAGCCCCAGCATTTT | CASSPGQGMDNQPQHF
. | TRBJ1-6 | TRBV19 | . | TGTGCCAGTGGCCAGGGGTGGAATTCACCCCTCCACTTT | CASGQGWNSPLHF
. | TRBJ2-1 | TRBV30 | . | TGTGCCTGGAGTCTCGACAGGCAGTTATACAATGAGCAGTTCTTC | CAWSLDRQLYNEQFF
. | TRBJ1-5 | TRBV7-9 | . | TGTGCCAGCAGCTTAGGGGGGGGCGTTGGTCAGCCCCAGCATTTT | CASSLGGGVGQPQHF
. | TRBJ1-4 | TRBV27 | . | TGTGCCAGCAGTCCGTCGGAGGGAATGACTAATGAAAAACTGTTTTTT | CASSPSEGMTNEKLFF
. | TRBJ2-7 | TRBV5-6 | . | TGTGCCAGCAGCCTCTCCTACGGGAATAGGCTCGAGCAGTACTTC | CASSLSYGNRLEQYF
. | TRBJ2-3 | TRBV20-1 | . | TGCAGTGCTAGGTTCACAGATACGCAGTATTTT | CSARFTDTQYF
. | TRBJ1-5 | TRBV12-3/TRBV12-4 | . | TGTGCCAGCAATGTAGGGGTAAGTCAGCCCCAGCATTTT | CASNVGVSQPQHF
. | TRBJ1-3 | TRBV7-8 | . | TGTGCCAGCAGCTCTCTTGGAAACACCATATATTTT | CASSSLGNTIYF
. | TRBJ1-6 | TRBV5-5 | . | TGTGCCAGCAGCTTACGGGCACAGCAAGAATCACCCCTCCACTTT | CASSLRAQQESPLHF
. | TRBJ2-2 | TRBV10-3 | TRBD1 | TGTGCCATCAGAGGGGACAGGGGTTCCGGGGAGCTGTTTTTT | CAIRGDRGSGELFF
. | TRBJ2-3 | TRBV19 | . | TGTGCCAGTAGTATAGATAGGGGTCTCACAGATACGCAGTATTTT | CASSIDRGLTDTQYF
. | TRBJ1-6 | TRBV3-1/TRBV3-2 | . | TGTGCCAGCAGCCAAGAGACCAATAATTCACCCCTCCACTTT | CASSQETNNSPLHF
. | TRBJ2-7 | TRBV19 | TRBD1 | TGTGCCAGTAGTGCTGGGACAGGCTTCCTCTACGAGCAGTACTTC | CASSAGTGFLYEQYF
. | TRBJ2-1 | TRBV18 | . | TGTGCCAGCTCACCATTGGACAGTATCCACTCGAGCTCCTACAATGAGCAGTTCTTC | CASSPLDSIHSSSYNEQFF
. | TRBJ1-1 | TRBV18 | . | TGTGCCAGCTCACCACGGGAGACAGAAAACACTGAAGCTTTCTTT | CASSPRETENTEAFF
. | TRBJ1-2 | TRBV29-1 | . | TGCAGCGTTGTAGAGGCCTATGGCTACACCTTC | CSVVEAYGYTF
. | TRBJ1-1 | TRBV5-6 | TRBD1 | TGTGCCAGCAGCTTGGCCAGGGGGGACACTGAAGCTTTCTTT | CASSLARGDTEAFF
. | TRBJ2-5 | TRBV24-1 | . | TGTGCCACCAGTGATACTCCCGGGACACAAGAAATACTACAAGAGACCCAGTACTTC | CATSDTPGTQEILQETQYF
once | TRBJ1-6 | TRBV29-1 | . | TGCAGCGTTGGGATGACCTATAATTCACCCCTCCACTTT | CSVGMTYNSPLHF
. | TRBJ1-2 | TRBV7-2 | TRBD1 | TGTGCCAGCAGCTTCCCGGGACAGCCTTATGGCTACACCTTC | CASSFPGQPYGYTF
. | TRBJ1-2 | TRBV11-2 | TRBD1 | TGTGCCAGCACCGGGACAGGGTGGAGGGACTATGGCTACACCTTC | CASTGTGWRDYGYTF
. | TRBJ1-2 | TRBV6-5 | TRBD1 | TGTGCCAGCAGGGAGAGGACAGGGAGCTACGGCTACACCTTC | CASRERTGSYGYTF
. | TRBJ2-3 | TRBV9 | . | TGTGCCAGCAGCGTCGTTCCCAGGGCCCCAGATACGCAGTATTTT | CASSVVPRAPDTQYF
. | TRBJ1-5 | TRBV5-5 | . | TGTGCCAGCAGCTTGAGTCGACAATCCGATCAGCCCCAGCATTTT | CASSLSRQSDQPQHF
once | TRBJ2-3 | TRBV10-3 | . | TGTGCCATCAGTGAGGGGGCCTCATACCCCAGCACAGATACGCAGTATTTT | CAISEGASYPSTDTQYF
. | TRBJ1-2 | TRBV6-1 | . | TGTGCCAGCAGTGAAGGTCTGGAAGACGGCACTTATGGCTACACCTTC | CASSEGLEDGTYGYTF
. | TRBJ2-2 | TRBV27 | TRBD2 | TGTGCCAGCAGTACATTTCTGGGGGGGAGGAGAACCGGGGAGCTGTTTTTT | CASSTFLGGRRTGELFF
. | TRBJ2-1 | TRBV12-5 | . | TGTGCTAGTGGTTCGGCCATCTTGGCAGGGACCAATGAGCAGTTCTTC | CASGSAILAGTNEQFF
. | TRBJ1-5 | TRBV30 | . | TGTGCCTGGAGTACCGGGTTTGGTCAGCCCCAGCATTTT | CAWSTGFGQPQHF
. | TRBJ1-1 | TRBV7-2 | . | TGTGCCAGCAGGCTGGGGGGGAAGGGGAGCTTAATGGCTTTT | CASRLGGKGSLMAF
. | TRBJ2-7 | TRBV11-2 | . | TGTGCCAGCAGCTTAGAATACGCTTCGGACGAGCAGTACTTC | CASSLEYASDEQYF
once | TRBJ1-2 | TRBV7-8 | . | TGTGCCAGCAGCTTAAACGGGGAGGTATCTTATGGCTACACCTTC | CASSLNGEVSYGYTF
. | TRBJ1-1 | TRBV7-8 | . | TGTGCCAGCAGCTTAGCACAGGCGTTCTACACTGAAGCTTTCTTT | CASSLAQAFYTEAFF
once | TRBJ1-1 | TRBV28 | . | TGTGCCAGCACCCCATGGTCGATAGAGAACACTGAAGCTTTCTTT | CASTPWSIENTEAFF
. | TRBJ1-6 | TRBV19 | TRBD1 | TGTGCCAGTAGTATTTTCCCCCCGCAGGGGGCTCATTCACCCCTCCACTTT | CASSIFPPQGAHSPLHF
. | TRBJ2-3 | TRBV29-1 | TRBD2 | TGCAGCGTCCTCAGACTAGCGGGAACTACAGATACGCAGTATTTT | CSVLRLAGTTDTQYF
. | TRBJ1-1 | TRBV6-6 | TRBD1 | TGTGCCAGCAGTTACGGGGGACAGCACACTGAAGCTTTCTTT | CASSYGGQHTEAFF
few | TRBJ1-5 | TRBV2 | . | TGTGCCAGCCGGGGAAGGAATAGCAATCAGCCCCAGCATTTT | CASRGRNSNQPQHF
. | TRBJ1-1 | TRBV5-1 | . | TGCGCCAGCAGCTTGGGCAGGGCCGCTGAAGCTTTCTTT | CASSLGRAAEAFF
. | TRBJ2-3 | TRBV19 | TRBD1 | TGTGCCAGTAGTATTCACAGGGGGCTTTCAGATACGCAGTATTTT | CASSIHRGLSDTQYF
. | TRBJ1-2 | TRBV5-1 | . | TGCGCCAGCAGCTTGGCCTTTGGACAGAACTATGGCTACACCTTC | CASSLAFGQNYGYTF
. | TRBJ1-1 | TRBV3-1/TRBV3-2 | . | TGTGCCAGCAACCCGGGGGGCTCTGAAGCTTTCTTT | CASNPGGSEAFF
. | TRBJ2-3 | TRBV5-1 | . | TGCGCCAGCAGCTTGGCGGGCCTCCTAGATACGCAGTATTTT | CASSLAGLLDTQYF
few | TRBJ1-1 | TRBV4-1 | TRBD1 | TGCGCCAGCAGCCCGACAGGGGGTACTGAAGCTTTCTTT | CASSPTGGTEAFF
. | TRBJ1-5 | TRBV2 | . | TGTGCCAGCAGCCTTTACGGGGGAGATCAGCCCCAGCATTTT | CASSLYGGDQPQHF
. | TRBJ2-1 | TRBV19 | TRBD1 | TGTGCCAGTAGTATAGTTCACGCCGGACAGGGAAACGAGCAGTTCTTC | CASSIVHAGQGNEQFF
once | TRBJ2-7 | TRBV9 | . | TGTGCCAGCAGCCCTGGACGTACCGCCTACGAGCAGTACTTC | CASSPGRTAYEQYF
. | TRBJ1-1 | TRBV13 | . | TGTGCCAGCAGCTTAAGGGACAATGAAGCTTTCTTT | CASSLRDNEAFF
. | TRBJ2-3 | TRBV5-1 | . | TGCGCCAGCAGTATCGGGGGCTACACAGATACGCAGTATTTT | CASSIGGYTDTQYF
. | TRBJ2-1 | TRBV5-5 | . | TGTGCCAGCAGCTTGGACCACAATGAGCAGTTCTTC | CASSLDHNEQFF
. | TRBJ1-2 | TRBV2 | . | TGTGCCAGCAGTGACGGGGGGCCCCCTGAGTATGGCTACACCTTC | CASSDGGPPEYGYTF
. | TRBJ1-6 | TRBV3-1/TRBV3-2 | TRBD1 | TGTGCCAGCAGCTCAAAAGGGACAGGGGGCGCGAATTCACCCCTCCACTTT | CASSSKGTGGANSPLHF
. | TRBJ1-3 | TRBV6-5 | . | TGTGCCAGCAGTTTTAACTCTGGAAACACCATATATTTT | CASSFNSGNTIYF
. | TRBJ1-3 | TRBV5-1 | . | TGCGCCAGCAGCTTGGCACAGGCTGGAAACACCATATATTTT | CASSLAQAGNTIYF
. | TRBJ2-2 | TRBV6-5 | . | TGTGCCAGCAGTTCGCCGGGACACTACACCGGGGAGCTGTTTTTT | CASSSPGHYTGELFF
. | TRBJ2-3 | TRBV2 | . | TGTGCCACCAGAAATGGAAGACCCCTGGGAGATACGCAGTATTTT | CATRNGRPLGDTQYF
. | TRBJ2-7 | TRBV7-9 | . | TGTGCCAGCAGCTTTACTGGCTACGAGCAGTACTTC | CASSFTGYEQYF
once | TRBJ1-2 | TRBV2 | . | TGTGCCAGCAGTGAAAAGGGCAGATATAAACTGAACTATGGCTACACCTTC | CASSEKGRYKLNYGYTF
. | TRBJ1-2 | TRBV5-4 | TRBD1 | TGTGCCAGCAGCTTGATCGCCGAGGGGGCAATCGGCTACACCTTC | CASSLIAEGAIGYTF